The next 32 T cell receptor beta chains were all read from a single sample in a study of PD-1 blockade in classical Hodgkin lymphoma. The data were produced by immunoSEQ multiplex PCR, yet TCRdb's version contains in-frame clones alone and is incomplete. The table shows almost 100,000 clones, with around 90% occurring only once. Each patient's relapse followed autologous stem cell transplantation, and brentuximab vedotin exposure varied. Sequenced here: peripheral blood mononuclear cells (PBMCs), sampled at baseline. The receptor source for this set is a human donor with classical Hodgkin lymphoma.

The chain employs TRBV19 and TRBJ1-2; D may be TRBD1 (5 bases). The CDR3 length is 14 residues. The V end was cut by 7 bases, the J end by 2 bases, with 14 bases between. The germline CDR1 and CDR2 sequences are LNHDA and SQIVND (reference sequence). The CDR3 reads CASTSTGTNYGYTF. CDR3 bases: TGTGCCAGTACCTCAACCGGGACCAACTATGGCTACACCTTC.

The CDR3 reads CASELGYTEAFF. In DNA, the CDR3 is TGTGCCAGCGAACTTGGGTACACTGAAGCTTTCTTT. This rearrangement joins TRBV6-6 to TRBJ1-1; D gene unclear. This CDR3 comprises 12 residues. Trimming left V 8 bases short and J 3 bases short, with 10 bases between. Germline CDR1 MNHNY, CDR2 SVGAGI (reference sequence).

The V gene is TRBV7-2, the J gene TRBJ2-5; TRBD1 is a possible D gene (6 bases). The CDR3 runs to 14 residues. From germline, CDR1 is SGHTA and CDR2 FQGNSA. The V gene lost 5 bases and the J gene lost 0 bases, with 10 bases spanning the gap. The CDR3 protein is CASSPDRYQETQYF. The CDR3 nucleotides are TGTGCCAGCAGCCCTGACAGGTACCAAGAGACCCAGTACTTC.

This clone has a single count. The chain employs TRBV28 and TRBJ2-2, with TRBD1 identical over 9 bases. The germline CDR1 and CDR2 sequences are MDHEN and SYDVKM. J gave up 3 bases and V 5 bases, and 4 bases lay outside the gene matches. CDR3 size: 15 residues. The CDR3 region is CASSLGQGDTGELFF. The CDR3 DNA reads TGTGCCAGCAGTCTGGGACAGGGAGACACCGGGGAGCTGTTTTTT. Variable domain in full (rest from reference TRBV28 and TRBJ2-2): DVKVTQSSRYLVKRTGEKVFLECVQDMDHENMFWYRQDPGLGLRLIYFSYDVKMKEKGDIPEGYSVSREKKERFSLILESASTNQTSMYLCASSLGQGDTGELFFGEGSRLTVL.

The V and J genes are TRBV6-6 and TRBJ2-5; D not certain. Germline V lookup: CDR1 MNHNY, CDR2 SVGAGI (reference sequence). This CDR3 spans 14 amino acids. The ends were cut back, 2 bases at V and 5 bases at J, with 12 bases in the middle. The CDR3 protein is CASSYPSRWETQYF. The DNA for the CDR3 is TGTGCCAGCAGTTACCCATCCAGGTGGGAGACCCAGTACTTC.

This sequence joins TRBV5-1 and TRBJ2-1; 12 bases fit TRBD2. CDR3 size: 16 residues. The V and J ends lost 0 bases and 8 bases, in that order; junction bases with no gene match: 6. Germline V gene data show CDR1 as SGHRS and CDR2 as YFSETQ. The CDR3 region has the DNA TGCGCCAGCAGCTTGGATCTAGCGGGAGGGCCCGATGAGCAGTTCTTC. This encodes CASSLDLAGGPDEQFF.

This rearrangement joins TRBV29-1 to TRBJ2-7, with TRBD2 as a possible D gene (6 bases). The germline CDR1 and CDR2 sequences are SQVTM and ANQGSEA. The germline V and J ends were trimmed by 6 bases and 4 bases, with 22 bases remaining between them. The CDR3 is 15 residues long. The CDR3 nucleotides are TGCAGCGTCGGGCTGTTTATGTCGGGAGTATACGAGCAGTACTTC. It is translated as CSVGLFMSGVYEQYF.

The J gene is TRBJ1-2, the V gene TRBV6-4; TRBD1 matches at 7 bases. Trimming removed 3 bases from V and 4 bases from J; junction bases left unmatched: 14. Germline CDR1 and CDR2: MRHNA and SNTAGT. The CDR3 runs to 17 residues. The CDR3 protein is CASSDFGGGGPLYGYTF. CDR3 bases: TGTGCCAGCAGTGATTTCGGAGGGGGCGGACCTCTCTATGGCTACACCTTC.

The gene calls are TRBV5-1 and TRBJ1-1; the match to TRBD1 covers 7 bases. This CDR3 spans 16 amino acids. V shed 6 bases and J 6 bases; nucleotides not matched to a gene: 17. Looked up from germline, CDR1 is SGHRS and CDR2 is YFSETQ. The CDR3 coding sequence is TGCGCCAGCACCGACCCCGGGACAGCCCTTTTTCCTGAAGCTTTCTTT. The encoded protein is CASTDPGTALFPEAFF.

In this sample, this clone turned up once. This sequence joins TRBV27 and TRBJ2-2; unclear D gene. The CDR3 is 16 residues long. V lost 3 bases, J lost 3 bases, and 14 bases lay in between. CDR1 and CDR2 (germline): MNHEY, SMNVEV (reference sequence). The CDR3 DNA reads as TGTGCCAGCAGTTTGTCCTCGGGCACCTACACCGGGGAGCTGTTTTTT. Protein sequence: CASSLSSGTYTGELFF.

The chain couples TRBV28 to TRBJ2-7, with D perhaps TRBD1 or TRBD2 (5 bases each). The germline CDR1 and CDR2 sequences are MDHEN and SYDVKM. The CDR3 is made up of 13 amino acids. The V end was cut by 8 bases, the J end by 2 bases, with 13 bases between. CDR3 protein: CASWGRTAYEQYF. As DNA, the CDR3 is TGTGCCAGCTGGGGACGGACCGCCTACGAGCAGTACTTC. The full variable domain, with the rest looked up from reference TRBV28 and TRBJ2-7, is DVKVTQSSRYLVKRTGEKVFLECVQDMDHENMFWYRQDPGLGLRLIYFSYDVKMKEKGDIPEGYSVSREKKERFSLILESASTNQTSMYLCASWGRTAYEQYFGPGTRLTVT.

This sequence joins TRBV30 and TRBJ2-5; 7 bases map to TRBD1. The CDR3 contains 12 residues. Germline V gene lookup returns CDR1 GTSNPN and CDR2 SVGIG (reference sequence). With V trimmed by 2 bases and J by 4 bases, 1 base remained unmatched. CDR3 sequence: CAWSSGGETQYF. In DNA form, the CDR3 reads TGTGCCTGGAGTTCAGGGGGAGAGACCCAGTACTTC. Supplemented by reference TRBV30 and TRBJ2-5, the full variable domain reads SQTIHQWPATLVQPVGSPLSLECTVEGTSNPNLYWYRQAAGRGLQLLFYSVGIGQISSEVPQNLSASRPQDRQFILSSKKLLLSDSGFYLCAWSSGGETQYFGPGTRLLVL.

The J gene is TRBJ2-2, the V gene TRBV19; tentatively, D is TRBD1 (5 bases). Trimming stripped 7 bases from V and 5 bases from J, with 17 bases between. The CDR3 consists of 15 residues. Germline CDR1 is LNHDA and CDR2 is SQIVND (reference sequence). CDR3 region: CASKTGFGVTGELFF. For the CDR3, the DNA is TGTGCCAGTAAAACAGGTTTCGGTGTTACCGGGGAGCTGTTTTTT.

V usage is TRBV27 and J usage is TRBJ1-5; 9 bases align to TRBD1. The CDR3 is 16 residues long. Trimming removed 0 bases from V and 4 bases from J; junction bases left unmatched: 4. Germline V gene sequence: CDR1 MNHEY, CDR2 SMNVEV (reference sequence). The CDR3 sequence is CASSLSGGQGNQPQHF. CDR3 DNA sequence: TGTGCCAGCAGTTTATCTGGGGGACAGGGAAATCAGCCCCAGCATTTT.

This rearrangement joins TRBV7-9 to TRBJ1-3; possibly TRBD1 for D (5 bases). This CDR3 has 17 amino acids. Germline CDR1 reads SEHNR; CDR2 reads FQNEAQ (reference sequence). V lost 6 bases to trimming and J lost 0 bases, with 18 bases between them. The DNA for the CDR3 is TGTGCCAGCAGGCGTTGGGGGTCATCTCGCTCTGGAAACACCATATATTTT. This gives the protein CASRRWGSSRSGNTIYF.

The V call is TRBV9, the J call TRBJ2-2, with TRBD2 matching 7 bases. Trimming at V came to 6 bases and at J to 4 bases, leaving 9 bases not matched to a gene. Germline lookup yields CDR1 SGDLS and CDR2 YYNGEE. The CDR3 loop spans 15 amino acids. The chain's CDR3 is CASTGSGGSTGELFF. CDR3 nucleotides: TGTGCCAGCACTGGGTCGGGGGGATCCACCGGGGAGCTGTTTTTT.

This rearrangement joins TRBV19 to TRBJ2-4, with D unresolved. Germline V lookup: CDR1 LNHDA, CDR2 SQIVND (reference sequence). Deletions cut 1 base from V and 4 bases from J, with 11 bases between. The CDR3 spans 15 residues. CDR3 coding DNA: TGTGCCAGTAGTATAGTGAGTTTAGATAAAAACATTCAGTACTTC. Its protein is CASSIVSLDKNIQYF.

This sequence joins TRBV4-1 and TRBJ2-1, with TRBD1 identical over 7 bases. Germline V gene data show CDR1 as MGHRA and CDR2 as YSYEKL. With V trimmed by 3 bases and J by 7 bases, 24 bases remained unmatched. The CDR3 totals 20 residues. CDR3 protein: CASSQLPGTVGAPGKNEQFF. In DNA, the CDR3 is TGCGCCAGCAGCCAGCTTCCCGGGACAGTTGGAGCTCCGGGAAAAAATGAGCAGTTCTTC.

The chain recombines TRBV7-9 with TRBJ2-7; 10 bases map to TRBD1. This CDR3 is built from 14 residues. V lost 5 bases and J lost 4; bases outside the gene matches: 5. CDR1 SEHNR and CDR2 FQNEAQ come from the germline V gene (reference sequence). The CDR3 DNA reads as TGTGCCAGCAGCCCCCGGGACAGGGGATACGAGCAGTACTTC. The encoded protein is CASSPRDRGYEQYF.

The chain combines TRBV4-1 with TRBJ2-4; D ambiguous. The V end was cut by 1 base, the J end by 3 bases, with 7 bases between. The CDR3 totals 14 residues. The germline CDR1 and CDR2 sequences are MGHRA and YSYEKL. CDR3 loop: CASSQGTDKNIQYF. The CDR3 nucleotides are TGCGCCAGCAGCCAAGGTACCGACAAAAACATTCAGTACTTC.

V gene TRBV18 combines with J gene TRBJ2-3, with a tentative D call TRBD1 (6 bases). Looked up from germline, CDR1 is KGHSH and CDR2 is LQKENI. The CDR3 is 15 amino acids. V was cut by 6 bases and J by 0 bases, with 13 bases left in between. CDR3 protein: CASSPKDRSTDTQYF. In nucleotides, the CDR3 is TGTGCCAGCTCCCCGAAGGACAGAAGCACAGATACGCAGTATTTT. The full variable domain, in which reference TRBV18 and TRBJ2-3 provide the parts outside the CDR3, is NAGVMQNPRHLVRRRGQEARLRCSPMKGHSHVYWYRQLPEEGLKFMVYLQKENIIDESGMPKERFSAEFPKEGPSILRIQQVVRGDSAAYFCASSPKDRSTDTQYFGPGTRLTVL.

CDR3 residues: CASRYRGTEAFF. The CDR3, as DNA: TGTGCCAGCAGGTACAGGGGGACTGAAGCTTTCTTT. This chain connects TRBV28 to TRBJ1-1; TRBD1 matches at 8 bases. Germline CDR1 reads MDHEN; CDR2 reads SYDVKM. The V segment lost 6 bases and the J segment 5 bases; nucleotides outside the gene matches: 2. This CDR3 spans 12 amino acids.

This chain links TRBV28 with TRBJ1-2, with D unresolved. CDR1 and CDR2 from the germline V gene are MDHEN and SYDVKM. The germline V and J ends were trimmed by 5 bases and 4 bases, with 14 bases remaining between them. The CDR3 consists of 14 residues. CDR3 in amino acids: CASSNPTKTYGYTF. Written as DNA, the CDR3 is TGTGCCAGCAGTAACCCTACAAAGACCTATGGCTACACCTTC.

The chain has TRBV30 and TRBJ1-5; no clear D gene. The CDR3 is 12 amino acids. The V end lost 5 bases, the J end lost 6 bases, and 11 bases lay between the germline ends. Germline-derived CDR1 and CDR2 are GTSNPN and SVGIG (reference sequence). Here the CDR3 reads CAWGGLGQPQHF. CDR3 DNA: TGTGCCTGGGGTGGCCTGGGTCAGCCCCAGCATTTT.

This clone has just one count. J is TRBJ1-1 and V is TRBV5-1, with no clear D. CDR1 is SGHRS, CDR2 YFSETQ, per germline. V lost 2 bases to trimming and J lost 2 bases, with 19 bases between them. CDR3 size: 17 residues. CDR3 protein: CASSFGNLLTVNTEAFF. CDR3 bases: TGCGCCAGCAGCTTTGGGAACCTATTGACCGTAAACACTGAAGCTTTCTTT.

V and J are TRBV4-2 and TRBJ2-7; 7 bases match TRBD2. The germline gives CDR1 LGHNA, CDR2 YNFKEQ. Unmatched junction bases numbered 9, after V lost 0 bases and J lost 4 bases. The CDR3 sequence is 16 residues long. CDR3 region: CASSQEGPQGGYEQYF. The CDR3 DNA is TGTGCCAGCAGCCAAGAAGGTCCCCAGGGAGGGTACGAGCAGTACTTC.

The gene calls are TRBV28 and TRBJ2-7; perhaps TRBD1 as D (6 bases). V was trimmed by 5 bases and J by 0 bases, leaving 14 bases between them. CDR1 is MDHEN, CDR2 SYDVKM, per germline. The CDR3 spans 15 residues. DNA of the CDR3: TGTGCCAGCAGTACCAGGGGTGGGTTCTCCTACGAGCAGTACTTC. Its translation: CASSTRGGFSYEQYF.

The gene calls are TRBV6-1 and TRBJ1-5; TRBD1 is a possible D gene (6 bases). CDR3 length: 13 residues. Germline V CDR1 and CDR2: MNHNS, SASEGT. Between the trimmed V and J ends, which lost 6 bases and 5 bases, there was a span of 11 bases. As DNA, the CDR3 is TGTGCCAGCAGGTGGGGGCTCGATCAGCCCCAGCATTTT. The encoded protein is CASRWGLDQPQHF.

In DNA, the CDR3 is TGCGCCAGCAGCCATGGGGGACTACCGAGTTACAATGAGCAGTTCTTC. Translation: CASSHGGLPSYNEQFF. This sequence joins TRBV4-1 and TRBJ2-1; 7 bases map to TRBD2. The V and J ends lost 3 bases and 4 bases, in that order; junction bases with no gene match: 9. The CDR3 is 16 residues long. CDR1 is MGHRA and CDR2 is YSYEKL in the germline V gene.

V gene TRBV11-2 combines with J gene TRBJ2-7; D call uncertain. The CDR3 is made up of 17 amino acids. Germline V gene lookup returns CDR1 SGHAT and CDR2 FQNNGV. Trimming cost V 0 bases and J 0 bases, with 15 bases left between them. The CDR3 reads CASSLDQSAAGSYEQYF. The CDR3 DNA follows: TGTGCCAGCAGCTTAGATCAGTCGGCCGCAGGCTCCTACGAGCAGTACTTC.

This chain connects TRBV5-1 to TRBJ2-2, with D possibly TRBD1 on 6 matching bases. CDR1 is SGHRS and CDR2 is YFSETQ in the germline V gene. CDR3 length: 15 residues. Trimming stripped 2 bases from V and 1 base from J, with 9 bases between. As DNA, the CDR3 is TGCGCCAGCAGCTTAGTACAGGGGAACACCGGGGAGCTGTTTTTT. This sequence encodes CASSLVQGNTGELFF.

This clone has more than one count but fewer than ten. The chain joins TRBV7-9 to TRBJ1-1; D gene unclear. There are 14 residues in the CDR3. CDR1 is SEHNR and CDR2 is FQNEAQ in the germline V gene (reference sequence). The V end was cut by 5 bases, the J end by 2 bases, with 12 bases between. CDR3 amino acids: CASSIQQANTEAFF. The CDR3 DNA follows: TGTGCCAGCAGCATACAGCAGGCAAACACTGAAGCTTTCTTT.